The entry below describes one T cell receptor (beta chain). Its specificity is unknown. Primers: 60 Vbeta forward and 13 Jbeta reverse. Measured with immunoSEQ multiplex PCR; TCRdb has only the in-frame clones, and not every one. The sample lists some 160,000 clones; around three quarters were seen once. The sample is drawn from a study of cytomegalovirus exposure and HLA in healthy donors. About the research overall: In terms of ancestry, the Caucasian-associated cluster contained 81% of the roughly 400 genotyped donors.

General observations from the study: TCR beta sequences numbering around 15,000 were associated with HLA alleles at 0.05 false discovery rate in a later analysis. Among the sequence variants, a highly shared cluster was likely an artifact of sequencing. Later genetic work tied a missense DCLRE1C variant to beta-chain V and J trimming.

This CDR3 is 15 amino acids long. Trimming took 6 bases from V and 8 from J; bases not matched to a gene: 15. The V gene's germline CDR1 is MNHEY and CDR2 SVGAGI. This sequence originates from a man aged 35 to 55 in good health and CMV-seronegative. The chain couples TRBV6-5 to TRBJ2-7, with 8 positions matching TRBD2. The sequenced sample consisted of PBMCs. The CDR3 sequence is CASRKVAGQSGKQYF. For the CDR3, the DNA is TGTGCCAGCAGAAAAGTAGCGGGGCAGTCGGGTAAGCAGTACTTC.